Included here is one T cell receptor (beta chain) sequence, with context. These data belong to a study of prognosis after radiotherapy for stage I lung cancer. Germline CDR1 LGHNA, CDR2 YNFKEQ. The CDR3 runs to 14 residues. The V and J ends lost 3 bases and 6 bases respectively, with 13 bases between them. The authors amplified TCR beta CDR3 from genomic DNA using two-round multiplex PCR. Primers specific to each TRBV and TRBJ gene were used in first-round PCR. TCRdb processed the multiplex PCR reads anew with MiXCR; each CDR3 protein has one entry. In the table there are approximately 23,000 distinct CDR3 sequences, 35% to 45% of which are singletons.

The sequences come from PBMCs, collected before or after stereotactic body radiation therapy (not recorded which). This TCR derives from a donor aged 50 or older with non-small cell lung cancer. The chain couples TRBV4-2 to TRBJ2-3, with a weak D call TRBD2 (6 bases). The CDR3 loop reads CASSHGGPSDTQYF. Here the CDR3 DNA reads TGTGCCAGCAGCCATGGAGGGCCGTCGGATACGCAGTATTTT.